This T cell receptor beta chain was recovered during a study of cytomegalovirus exposure and HLA in healthy donors. PCR involved 60 Vbeta and 13 Jbeta primers. In the study's own analysis: In a later analysis, roughly 86 million unique TCR beta chains included roughly 11 million shared by two or more donors. Profiling relied on immunoSEQ multiplex PCR, and the TCRdb table lists in-frame clones only, not all of them. The V and J calls and clone size were taken over from that table, and D and trimming were inferred from the DNA. Here the sample spans about 120,000 clones, around 74% being singletons. The CDR3 is 12 residues long. Per germline, CDR1 SQVTM and CDR2 ANQGSEA. Trimming took off 6 bases at V and 8 bases at J, with 16 bases between the two ends.

The sequence came from a man between 60 and 70 years old in good health and CMV-seropositive. This sequence joins TRBV29-1 and TRBJ1-1; a weak D match, TRBD1 (6 bases). Sequencing was carried out using PBMCs. The DNA for the CDR3 is TGCAGCGTCGAAACGGGGACAACAGAAGCTTTCTTT. This gives the protein CSVETGTTEAFF.